These 30 T cell receptor beta chains came from one sample sequenced in a study of CD8+ T cells in alopecia areata. Extracted RNA was reverse transcribed, and the resulting cDNA served as sequencing template. Assay: immunoSEQ multiplex PCR; the TCRdb copy retains only in-frame clones and omits some. The table shows about 200,000 clones, with approximately 53% occurring only once. Sequenced sample: CD8+ T cells sorted from blood. Receptor source: a human donor in good health.

This chain uses TRBV28 with TRBJ2-5, with a possible D match to TRBD1 (5 bases). This CDR3 comprises 18 residues. Germline CDR1 reads MDHEN; CDR2 reads SYDVKM. V shed 6 bases and J shed 3 bases, with 26 bases lying between them. The CDR3 DNA reads as TGTGCCAGCAGCCGAAGACAGACGTGGGGCAATGGAAAAGAGACCCAGTACTTC. Its translation: CASSRRQTWGNGKETQYF.

The chain links TRBV5-4 to TRBJ1-2, with 7 bases that match TRBD1. CDR3 size: 13 residues. With V trimmed by 6 bases and J by 2 bases, 4 bases remained unmatched. Germline CDR1 and CDR2: SGHNT and YYREEE (reference sequence). The CDR3 DNA sequence: TGTGCCAGCACGGAACAGGGGAACTATGGCTACACCTTC. Translated, it gives CASTEQGNYGYTF.

The V call is TRBV4-1, the J call TRBJ1-2, with D perhaps TRBD1 (5 bases). Germline V gene lookup returns CDR1 MGHRA and CDR2 YSYEKL. Trimming removed 5 bases from V and 2 bases from J, with 12 bases in between. This CDR3 has 14 amino acids. Here the CDR3 reads CASSVRDGNYGYTF. The CDR3 DNA reads as TGCGCCAGCAGCGTCCGGGACGGAAACTATGGCTACACCTTC.

The rearrangement joins TRBV19 to TRBJ2-2; TRBD1 agrees at 9 bases. Germline V lookup: CDR1 LNHDA, CDR2 SQIVND (reference sequence). CDR3 length equals 16 residues. The J segment lost 2 bases and the V segment lost 3 bases, leaving 4 bases of the junction unmatched. DNA of the CDR3: TGTGCCAGTAGTATCCGGGACAGGGCTAACACCGGGGAGCTGTTTTTT. As protein: CASSIRDRANTGELFF.

In regard to this clone: A read error may account for a junction end that differs from germline. V gene TRBV11-2 combines with J gene TRBJ2-7; possible D gene TRBD1, 6 bases. Germline V gene sequence: CDR1 SGHAT, CDR2 FQNNGV. The CDR3 contains 12 residues. The CDR3 region has the DNA TGCGCCAGCAGCCCCGCACAGGGAGAGCAGTACTTC. Encoded protein: CASSPAQGEQYF.

Worth noting for this clone: The sample carries other DNA sequences with the same CDR3. The chain carries TRBV6-5 and TRBJ1-1; the D is unclear. Trimming took 2 bases from V and 1 from J, leaving 5 bases between them. The germline CDR1 and CDR2 sequences are MNHEY and SVGAGI. This CDR3 region has 13 residues. DNA for the CDR3: TGTGCCAGCAGTTACGGAGGGAACACTGAAGCTTTCTTT. Translated: CASSYGGNTEAFF.

The V call is TRBV5-1, the J call TRBJ2-3, with D uncertain. CDR3 length: 13 residues. The V gene lost 6 bases and the J gene lost 2 bases, with 10 bases spanning the gap. Germline V gene lookup returns CDR1 SGHRS and CDR2 YFSETQ. In DNA, the CDR3 is TGCGCCAGCATCCCTCCGGACACAGATACGCAGTATTTT. Its protein is CASIPPDTDTQYF.

V usage is TRBV2 and J usage is TRBJ1-2; weak D call: TRBD1 (5 bases). Germline CDR1 SNHLY, CDR2 FYNNEI. V was shortened by 8 bases and J by 8 bases, with 12 bases between the two germline ends. CDR3 size: 11 residues. This CDR3 is CASPVRGGYTF. Written as DNA, the CDR3 is TGTGCCAGCCCCGTGCGGGGCGGCTACACCTTC.

The V call is TRBV9, the J call TRBJ2-7; either TRBD1 or TRBD2 may supply D (5 bases each). The CDR3 consists of 13 residues. The ends were cut back, 4 bases at V and 4 bases at J, with 12 bases in the middle. Germline CDR1 and CDR2: SGDLS and YYNGEE. CDR3 residues: CASSFSGGYEQYF. The DNA for the CDR3 is TGTGCCAGCAGCTTCAGTGGGGGTTACGAGCAGTACTTC.

This chain joins TRBV7-9 and TRBJ2-7; tentatively, D is TRBD1 (6 bases). Per germline, CDR1 SEHNR and CDR2 FQNEAQ (reference sequence). The germline V and J ends were trimmed by 2 bases and 1 base, with 9 bases remaining between them. The CDR3 totals 14 residues. The CDR3 is CASSLSTGSYEQYF. The CDR3 bases are TGTGCCAGCAGCTTAAGCACAGGGTCCTACGAGCAGTACTTC.

CDR3 amino acids: CASSNRKAVQETQYF. The CDR3 nucleotides read TGTGCCAGCAGCAACAGAAAAGCGGTCCAAGAGACCCAGTACTTC. The chain links TRBV13 to TRBJ2-5; the D gene is possibly TRBD2 (5 bases). The CDR3 is 15 residues long. V gave up 5 bases and J gave up 1 base, with 14 bases separating them. The germline gives CDR1 PRHDT, CDR2 FYEKMQ (reference sequence).

The genes are TRBV5-6 and TRBJ1-1; no clear D. The CDR3 length is 12 residues. In germline, CDR1 is SGHDT, CDR2 YYEEEE. Trimming cost V 5 bases and J 9 bases, with 14 bases left between them. The DNA for the CDR3 is TGTGCCAGCAGGCTACCGGGAAGGAAAGCTTTCTTT. Translating it yields CASRLPGRKAFF.

CDR3 amino acids: CSGTQGGRNTEAFF. The CDR3 DNA reads as TGCAGCGGTACGCAGGGAGGCAGGAACACTGAAGCTTTCTTT. The chain links TRBV29-1 to TRBJ1-1; a weak D match, TRBD1 (5 bases). Germline values: CDR1 SQVTM, CDR2 ANQGSEA. V lost 7 bases to trimming and J lost 1 base, with 16 bases between them. The CDR3 loop spans 14 amino acids.

This clone was counted many times. V usage is TRBV6-1 and J usage is TRBJ2-7; 9 bases align to TRBD1. The junction had 8 bases not matched to a gene; V was cut back by 3 bases and J by 5 bases. This CDR3 comprises 15 residues. CDR1 is MNHNS, CDR2 SASEGT, per germline. This CDR3 reads CASSERHRGLNEQYF. The CDR3 nucleotides read TGTGCCAGCAGTGAGCGGCACAGGGGGCTCAACGAGCAGTACTTC.

The chain uses TRBV5-1 and TRBJ1-2; D ambiguous. There are 14 residues in the CDR3. V gave up 7 bases and J gave up 0 bases, with 13 bases separating them. CDR1 and CDR2 (germline): SGHRS, YFSETQ. The CDR3: CASAPRIANYGYTF. The CDR3, as DNA: TGCGCCAGCGCGCCGCGGATCGCTAACTATGGCTACACCTTC.

This sequence joins TRBV6-5 and TRBJ2-3, with 8 bases identical to TRBD2. Looked up from germline, CDR1 is MNHEY and CDR2 is SVGAGI. The V segment lost 6 bases and the J segment 1 base; nucleotides outside the gene matches: 6. The CDR3 runs to 15 residues. The CDR3 DNA reads as TGTGCCAGCAGACGGGGGGGGCTTGGCACAGATACGCAGTATTTT. Translated, it gives CASRRGGLGTDTQYF.

V and J are TRBV5-1 and TRBJ2-1, with no clear D. CDR1 and CDR2 from the germline V gene are SGHRS and YFSETQ. CDR3 length: 12 residues. Deletions cut 1 base from V and 10 bases from J, with 9 bases between. The DNA for the CDR3 is TGCGCCAGCAGCTTGAGTGGCTGGGAGCAGTTCTTC. This encodes CASSLSGWEQFF. The entire variable domain, with the rest obtained from reference TRBV5-1 and TRBJ2-1, is as follows: KAGVTQTPRYLIKTRGQQVTLSCSPISGHRSVSWYQQTPGQGLQFLFEYFSETQRNKGNFPGRFSGRQFSNSRSEMNVSTLELGDSALYLCASSLSGWEQFFGPGTRLTVL.

This clone is a singleton in its sample. The chain links TRBV4-1 to TRBJ1-4, with 7 positions matching TRBD1. V shed 6 bases, J shed 11 bases, and the junction held 15 bases outside the gene matches. The CDR3 consists of 15 residues. Per the germline V gene, CDR1 is MGHRA and CDR2 is YSYEKL. The DNA of the CDR3 is TGCGCCAGCAGGCCCGAAAGGGGGCTTGGAGCGAAACTGTTTTTT. This sequence encodes CASRPERGLGAKLFF.

The chain's CDR3 is CATSQTAANTGELFF. In DNA, the CDR3 is TGTGCCACCAGCCAGACAGCCGCGAACACCGGGGAGCTGTTTTTT. This chain connects TRBV15 to TRBJ2-2, with D possibly matching TRBD1 (5 bases). V lost 5 bases and J lost 0, with 10 bases in between. The germline V gene has CDR1 LNHNV and CDR2 YYDKDF (reference sequence). The CDR3 loop spans 15 amino acids.

This clone was seen once. The chain links TRBV2 to TRBJ2-5; D ambiguous. Germline CDR1 reads SNHLY; CDR2 reads FYNNEI. Trimming stripped 6 bases from V and 5 bases from J, with 16 bases between. This CDR3 is 14 amino acids long. CDR3 nucleotide sequence: TGTGCCAGCAGCAACGAAGACGGACCGGAGACCCAGTACTTC. Its translation is CASSNEDGPETQYF. Complete variable domain (other parts from reference TRBV2 and TRBJ2-5): EPEVTQTPSHQVTQMGQEVILRCVPISNHLYFYWYRQILGQKVEFLVSFYNNEISEKSEIFDDQFSVERPDGSNFTLKIRSTKLEDSAMYFCASSNEDGPETQYFGPGTRLLVL.

The gene calls are TRBV19 and TRBJ2-7, with 7 bases that match TRBD1. Germline CDR1 LNHDA, CDR2 SQIVND (reference sequence). This CDR3 is built from 15 residues. V was pared by 5 bases and J by 3 bases, with 10 bases of the junction left unmatched. CDR3: CASSAATGTFYEQYF. In nucleotides, the CDR3 is TGTGCCAGTAGTGCCGCGACAGGGACCTTCTACGAGCAGTACTTC. The full variable domain, completed using reference TRBV19 and TRBJ2-7, is DGGITQSPKYLFRKEGQNVTLSCEQNLNHDAMYWYRQDPGQGLRLIYYSQIVNDFQKGDIAEGYSVSREKKESFPLTVTSAQKNPTAFYLCASSAATGTFYEQYFGPGTRLTVT.

This sequence joins TRBV4-1 and TRBJ1-2, with D unresolved. Trimming took 4 bases from V and 4 from J, leaving 13 bases between them. CDR1 MGHRA and CDR2 YSYEKL come from the germline V gene. This CDR3 has 14 residues. The CDR3 here is CASSPSGGSYGYTF. CDR3 sequence (DNA): TGCGCCAGCAGCCCCTCGGGCGGGAGCTATGGCTACACCTTC.

V usage is TRBV4-1 and J usage is TRBJ1-2, with TRBD1 identical over 7 bases. This CDR3 contains 15 residues. Germline V gene lookup returns CDR1 MGHRA and CDR2 YSYEKL. The junction had 11 bases not matched to a gene; V was cut back by 6 bases and J by 4 bases. CDR3 protein: CASSLRDGDSYGYTF. The CDR3 DNA reads as TGCGCCAGCAGTCTTCGAGACGGGGACAGCTATGGCTACACCTTC.

V gene TRBV15 combines with J gene TRBJ1-1; perhaps TRBD1 as D (6 bases). The V end was cut by 0 bases, the J end by 6 bases, with 14 bases between. Germline loops: CDR1 LNHNV, CDR2 YYDKDF (reference sequence). The CDR3 extends over 15 amino acids. CDR3 sequence reads: CATSRDAGSGAEAFF. Written as DNA, the CDR3 is TGTGCCACCAGCAGAGATGCAGGATCAGGGGCTGAAGCTTTCTTT.

The rearrangement links TRBV30 to TRBJ1-6; D remains ambiguous. The V end was cut by 2 bases, the J end by 0 bases, with 8 bases between. The CDR3 has 15 amino acids. Germline V gene lookup returns CDR1 GTSNPN and CDR2 SVGIG (reference sequence). CDR3 in DNA: TGTGCCTGGAGTCCCGCCGCCTCCTATAATTCACCCCTCCACTTT. Its protein product is CAWSPAASYNSPLHF.

This clone was detected only once. The chain has TRBV7-2 and TRBJ2-1; tentatively, D is TRBD1 (6 bases). V shed 8 bases and J shed 6 bases, with 14 bases lying between them. The CDR3 is 13 amino acids. Germline-derived CDR1 and CDR2 are SGHTA and FQGNSA. CDR3 sequence reads: CASSNRVGNEQFF. CDR3 coding DNA: TGTGCCAGCTCGAACAGGGTCGGCAATGAGCAGTTCTTC.

The V call is TRBV29-1, the J call TRBJ1-2; D not resolved. V dropped 5 bases and J dropped 5 bases, with 9 bases sitting between them. This CDR3 comprises 11 residues. Per the germline V gene, CDR1 is SQVTM and CDR2 is ANQGSEA. The CDR3 loop reads CSVLGMYGYTF. The CDR3 region has the DNA TGCAGCGTTCTGGGAATGTATGGCTACACCTTC.

The chain has TRBV5-1 and TRBJ2-7; 12 bases are a match to TRBD2. From germline, CDR1 is SGHRS and CDR2 YFSETQ. This CDR3 comprises 15 residues. V gave up 2 bases and J gave up 4 bases; unmatched junction bases: 4. The CDR3 DNA sequence: TGCGCCAGCAGCTTAGGACTAGCGGGGACGTACGAGCAGTACTTC. It yields the protein CASSLGLAGTYEQYF. The whole variable domain, filled in from reference TRBV5-1 and TRBJ2-7, reads KAGVTQTPRYLIKTRGQQVTLSCSPISGHRSVSWYQQTPGQGLQFLFEYFSETQRNKGNFPGRFSGRQFSNSRSEMNVSTLELGDSALYLCASSLGLAGTYEQYFGPGTRLTVT.

This rearrangement joins TRBV6-6 to TRBJ2-7; D is unclear. The CDR3 is 11 amino acids. The V gene's germline CDR1 is MNHNY and CDR2 SVGAGI (reference sequence). The ends were cut back, 10 bases at V and 3 bases at J, with 10 bases in the middle. The CDR3 spells CATQGDYEQYF. CDR3 DNA: TGTGCCACCCAAGGCGACTACGAGCAGTACTTC.

This clone was found once. Different DNA sequences within this sample yield the same CDR3. CDR3 in amino acids: CASSPTGGLNTEAFF. The CDR3 DNA reads TGTGCCAGCAGCCCGACAGGGGGCTTGAACACTGAAGCTTTCTTT. The chain recombines TRBV27 with TRBJ1-1; 10 bases fit TRBD1. Per the germline V gene, CDR1 is MNHEY and CDR2 is SMNVEV (reference sequence). The J segment lost 0 bases and the V segment lost 6 bases, leaving 4 bases of the junction unmatched. This CDR3 is built from 15 residues.